This T cell receptor beta chain was observed in a study of CD8+ T cells in alopecia areata. The CDR3 covers 13 residues. Germline V gene lookup returns CDR1 MNHNS and CDR2 SASEGT. The germline V and J ends were trimmed by 4 bases and 3 bases, with 9 bases remaining between them. Treatment specified: oral pan-JAK inhibitor, 5-10 mg twice daily. RNA was isolated and reverse transcribed to cDNA, the sequencing template. Sequencing was performed with immunoSEQ multiplex PCR; in TCRdb, only in-frame clones are kept and a portion is missing. This sample has 150,000 to 200,000 clones, with under 80% found just once.

This sequence originates from a human donor with alopecia areata. This specimen was CD4+ T cells sorted from blood, taken at approximately week 49, from a patient treated with tofacitinib. This chain connects TRBV6-1 to TRBJ1-1; D not resolved. DNA of the CDR3: TGTGCCAGCAGTGGGCAGGCTTACACTGAAGCTTTCTTT. Translation gives CASSGQAYTEAFF.